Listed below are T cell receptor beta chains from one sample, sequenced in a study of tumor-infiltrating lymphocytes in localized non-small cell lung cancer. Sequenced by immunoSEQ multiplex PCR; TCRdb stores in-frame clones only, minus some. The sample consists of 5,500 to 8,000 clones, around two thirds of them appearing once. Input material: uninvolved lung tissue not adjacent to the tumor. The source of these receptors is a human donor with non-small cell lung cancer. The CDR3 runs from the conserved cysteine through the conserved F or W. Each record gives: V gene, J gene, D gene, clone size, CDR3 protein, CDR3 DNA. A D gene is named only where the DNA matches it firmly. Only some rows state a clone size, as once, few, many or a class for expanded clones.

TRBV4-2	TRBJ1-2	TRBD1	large	CASSLWGRGQVHGYTF	TGTGCCAGCAGCCTCTGGGGCAGGGGGCAGGTTCATGGCTACACCTTC
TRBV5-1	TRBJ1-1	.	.	CASSLGQGGTEAFF	TGCGCCAGCAGCTTGGGCCAGGGAGGAACTGAAGCTTTCTTT
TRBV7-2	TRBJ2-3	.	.	CASSQNTDTQYF	TGTGCCAGCAGCCAAAACACCGATACGCAGTATTTT
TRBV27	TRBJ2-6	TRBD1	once	CASSPGQYRSGANVLTF	TGTGCCAGCAGTCCGGGACAGTACCGGTCTGGGGCCAACGTCCTGACTTTC
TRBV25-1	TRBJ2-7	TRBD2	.	CASSVLAGVYHEQYF	TGTGCCAGCAGTGTACTAGCGGGAGTATACCACGAGCAGTACTTC
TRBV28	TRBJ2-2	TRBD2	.	CASSPPSGSLNTGELFF	TGTGCCAGCAGTCCCCCTAGCGGGAGTCTCAACACCGGGGAGCTGTTTTTT
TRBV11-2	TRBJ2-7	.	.	CASSPWGRDETLYEQYF	TGTGCCAGCAGCCCGTGGGGCAGGGACGAGACACTGTACGAGCAGTACTTC
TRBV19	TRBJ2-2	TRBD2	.	CASSGTGRGYTGELFF	TGTGCCAGCTCCGGGACCGGGAGGGGATACACCGGGGAGCTGTTTTTT
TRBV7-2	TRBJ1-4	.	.	CASSLAGPPNEKLFF	TGTGCCAGCAGCTTAGCCGGGCCACCGAATGAAAAACTGTTTTTT
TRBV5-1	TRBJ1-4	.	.	CASSLGLGGGASEKLFF	TGCGCCAGCAGCTTAGGACTCGGGGGGGGCGCGAGTGAAAAACTGTTTTTT
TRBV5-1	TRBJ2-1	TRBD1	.	CASSSLRDSRHNEQFF	TGCGCCAGCAGCTCCCTCCGGGACAGCAGACACAATGAGCAGTTCTTC
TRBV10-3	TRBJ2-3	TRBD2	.	CAISELLAGPDTQYF	TGTGCCATCAGTGAGCTACTAGCGGGACCAGATACGCAGTATTTT
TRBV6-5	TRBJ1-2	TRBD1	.	CASRHGQGGGYTF	TGTGCCAGCAGACACGGACAGGGAGGAGGCTACACCTTC
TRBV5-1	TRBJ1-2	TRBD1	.	CASSRGTASSDGYTF	TGCGCCAGCAGCCGGGGGACAGCGAGTTCCGATGGCTACACCTTC
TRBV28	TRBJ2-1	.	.	CASKWVGPYNEQFF	TGTGCCAGCAAGTGGGTCGGGCCCTACAATGAGCAGTTCTTC
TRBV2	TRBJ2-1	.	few	CASSEARLSNEQFF	TGTGCCAGCAGTGAAGCGCGGCTCTCTAATGAGCAGTTCTTC
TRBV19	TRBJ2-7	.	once	CASSLLRDGSYEQYF	TGTGCCAGTAGCCTTTTGAGGGACGGTTCCTACGAGCAGTACTTC
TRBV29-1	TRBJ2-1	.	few	CSVGQTYNEQFF	TGCAGCGTTGGACAAACCTACAATGAGCAGTTCTTC
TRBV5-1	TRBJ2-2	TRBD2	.	CASSELAGVPGELFF	TGCGCCAGCAGCGAACTAGCGGGAGTCCCCGGGGAGCTGTTTTTT
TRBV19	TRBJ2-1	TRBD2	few	CASSILGREHYNEQFF	TGTGCCAGTAGTATACTGGGGCGGGAGCACTACAATGAGCAGTTCTTC
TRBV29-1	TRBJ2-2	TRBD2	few	CSVAPTSGRANTGELFF	TGCAGCGTTGCCCCGACTAGCGGGAGAGCGAACACCGGGGAGCTGTTTTTT
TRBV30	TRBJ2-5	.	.	CAWKDYSETQYF	TGTGCCTGGAAGGACTATTCGGAGACCCAGTACTTC
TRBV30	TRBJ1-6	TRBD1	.	CAWGTGTGYIFSPLHF	TGTGCCTGGGGGACCGGGACAGGGTATATCTTTTCACCCCTCCACTTT
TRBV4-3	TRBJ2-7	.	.	CASSQDPGRGAEQYF	TGCGCCAGCAGCCAAGATCCGGGCAGGGGGGCCGAGCAGTACTTC
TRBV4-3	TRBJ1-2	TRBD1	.	CASSRLSGRGDYGYTF	TGCGCCAGCAGCCGATTAAGTGGCAGGGGGGACTATGGCTACACCTTC
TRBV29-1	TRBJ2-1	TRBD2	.	CSVDWASGSYNEQFF	TGCAGCGTTGATTGGGCTAGCGGGTCCTACAATGAGCAGTTCTTC
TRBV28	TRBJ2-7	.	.	CASSLIQVLRDEQYF	TGTGCCAGCAGTTTGATTCAAGTTCTCAGAGACGAGCAGTACTTC
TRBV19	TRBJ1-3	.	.	CASTPGHRRAGNTIYF	TGTGCCAGTACCCCGGGACACCGACGAGCTGGAAACACCATATATTTT
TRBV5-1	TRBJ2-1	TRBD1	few	CASSFPGTGNNEQFF	TGCGCCAGCAGCTTTCCCGGGACAGGGAACAATGAGCAGTTCTTC
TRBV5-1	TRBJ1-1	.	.	CASSWQAGTNTEAFF	TGCGCCAGCAGTTGGCAGGCAGGGACGAACACTGAAGCTTTCTTT
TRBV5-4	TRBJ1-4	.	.	CASSLDGGIKEKLFF	TGTGCCAGCAGCTTGGATGGGGGGATTAAGGAAAAACTGTTTTTT
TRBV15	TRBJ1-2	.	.	CATSRDVGGDGYTF	TGTGCCACCAGCAGAGATGTGGGGGGTGATGGCTACACCTTC
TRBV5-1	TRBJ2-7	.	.	CASSTSRDSYEQYF	TGCGCCAGCAGCACCTCTAGGGACTCCTACGAGCAGTACTTC
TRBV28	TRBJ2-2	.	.	CATSSSWGPGTGELFF	TGTGCCACCTCCTCCAGTTGGGGGCCCGGCACCGGGGAGCTGTTTTTT
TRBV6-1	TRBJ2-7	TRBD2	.	CASSHQAGGHEQYF	TGTGCCAGCAGTCATCAGGCGGGAGGACACGAGCAGTACTTC
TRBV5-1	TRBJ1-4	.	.	CASSLGQYEKLFF	TGCGCCAGCAGCTTGGGACAGTATGAAAAACTGTTTTTT
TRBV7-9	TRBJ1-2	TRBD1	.	CASSLAAGTGGDGYTF	TGTGCCAGCAGCTTAGCGGCCGGGACAGGGGGCGACGGCTACACCTTC
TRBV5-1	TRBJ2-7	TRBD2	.	CASSLGRTSGAYEQYF	TGCGCCAGCAGCTTGGGGCGGACTAGCGGGGCGTACGAGCAGTACTTC
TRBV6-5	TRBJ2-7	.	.	CASSHRDGYEQYF	TGTGCCAGCAGTCACCGGGACGGCTACGAGCAGTACTTC
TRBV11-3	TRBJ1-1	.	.	CASSRGDTEAFF	TGTGCCAGCAGTCGCGGGGACACTGAAGCTTTCTTT
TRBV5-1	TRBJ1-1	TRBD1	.	CASSFRPRGQGNNTEAFF	TGCGCCAGCAGCTTTCGCCCGAGGGGACAGGGGAACAACACTGAAGCTTTCTTT
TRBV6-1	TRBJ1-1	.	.	CASSAGTRATGTEAFF	TGTGCCAGCAGTGCCGGGACCCGGGCCACTGGCACTGAAGCTTTCTTT
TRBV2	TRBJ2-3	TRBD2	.	CASRPHGLAGGTDTQYF	TGTGCCAGCAGACCTCACGGACTAGCGGGGGGCACAGATACGCAGTATTTT
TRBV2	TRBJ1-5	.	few	CASSETEVQPQHF	TGTGCCAGCAGTGAAACAGAGGTTCAGCCCCAGCATTTT
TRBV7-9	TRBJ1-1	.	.	CASSLAGGNTEAFF	TGTGCCAGCAGCTTAGCAGGGGGGAACACTGAAGCTTTCTTT
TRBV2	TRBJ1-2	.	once	CASSDMRGGQNNYGYTF	TGTGCCAGCAGTGATATGAGGGGGGGGCAGAATAACTATGGCTACACCTTC